This TCR beta chain emerged from a study of shared clonotypes between healthy human individuals. Study-level points and caveats: Between a handful of donors, naive CD4 clonotypes were shared at a level of about 5%.

Original processing notes: ImmunoSEQ only sent back junction sequences with no quality scores, so filtering was done differently. The table came from immunoSEQ multiplex PCR; TCRdb's copy has only in-frame clones and leaves some out. That table furnishes V, J and clone size, whereas the DNA furnished D and trimming. This table holds some 1,400,000 clones, 95% to 97% found once. This clone was detected a few times. The antigen remains undetermined. The same CDR3 arises from other DNA sequences in this sample as well. The V end lost 4 bases, the J end lost 0 bases, and 1 base lay between the germline ends. Germline assignment: CDR1 ENHRY and CDR2 SYGVKD. The CDR3 covers 11 residues.

The rearrangement joins TRBV10-3 to TRBJ2-7, with D unresolved. This TCR was sampled from a young man in good health. Sequencing was done on a sample of naive CD4+ T cells sorted from blood. Subset in this sample: CD45RA+ positively selected. The CDR3 region is CAISGSYEQYF. The DNA for the CDR3 is TGTGCCATCAGTGGCTCCTACGAGCAGTACTTC.